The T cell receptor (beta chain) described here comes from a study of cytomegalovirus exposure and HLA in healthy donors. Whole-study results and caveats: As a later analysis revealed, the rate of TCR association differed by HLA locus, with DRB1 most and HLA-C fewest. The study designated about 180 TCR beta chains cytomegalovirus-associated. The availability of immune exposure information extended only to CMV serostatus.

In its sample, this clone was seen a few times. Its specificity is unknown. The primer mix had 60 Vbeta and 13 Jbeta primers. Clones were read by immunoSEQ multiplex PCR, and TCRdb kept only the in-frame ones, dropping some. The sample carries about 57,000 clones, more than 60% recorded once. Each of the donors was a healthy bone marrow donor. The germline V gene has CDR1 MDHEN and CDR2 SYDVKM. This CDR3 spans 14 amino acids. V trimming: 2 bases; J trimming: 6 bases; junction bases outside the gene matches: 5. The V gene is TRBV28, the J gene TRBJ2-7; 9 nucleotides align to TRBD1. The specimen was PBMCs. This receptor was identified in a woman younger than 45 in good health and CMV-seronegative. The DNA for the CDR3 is TGTGCCAGCAGTTTAGGGACAGGGAGAGGCGAGCAGTACGTC. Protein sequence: CASSLGTGRGEQYV.